This T cell receptor beta chain originates from a study of molecular identifiers for immune sequencing clone quantification. Study overall: Naive CD8 RNA (around 20,000 or 100,000 cells) was divided into five aliquots, with four sequenced.

Previously described methods and listed TCR primers were used for bulk TCR libraries. TCRdb passed the PCR reads through MiXCR, listing each CDR3 protein once. In the table there are 50,000 or so distinct CDR3 sequences, around 25% of which are singletons. Sequencing libraries of naive CD8 cells derived from roughly 18,000 to 920,000 sorted cells with 10%, 30% or 50% RNA. Study conclusions and caveats: The study found clones above 20 RNA copies held over 99% of effector molecules and under 1% in naive cells.

Only a few counts were recorded for this clonotype. What it binds is unknown. This receptor was obtained from a human donor in good health. Some libraries in this study had Jurkat cell RNA spiked in. Sequenced material: naive CD8+ T cells from blood, with Jurkat cell RNA spiked in. Subset denoted: FACS-sorted CD8+CD4-CCR7+CD45RA+ naive T cells.

DNA for the CDR3: TGTGCCAGCAGCCATGAGGACATCCCCACCTTC. Its translation is CASSHEDIPTF. The chain links TRBV3-1 to TRBJ1-2; TRBD1 might be the D (5 bases). V dropped 3 bases and J dropped 13 bases, with 12 bases sitting between them. Germline values: CDR1 LGHDT, CDR2 YNNKEL (reference sequence). The CDR3 totals 11 residues.